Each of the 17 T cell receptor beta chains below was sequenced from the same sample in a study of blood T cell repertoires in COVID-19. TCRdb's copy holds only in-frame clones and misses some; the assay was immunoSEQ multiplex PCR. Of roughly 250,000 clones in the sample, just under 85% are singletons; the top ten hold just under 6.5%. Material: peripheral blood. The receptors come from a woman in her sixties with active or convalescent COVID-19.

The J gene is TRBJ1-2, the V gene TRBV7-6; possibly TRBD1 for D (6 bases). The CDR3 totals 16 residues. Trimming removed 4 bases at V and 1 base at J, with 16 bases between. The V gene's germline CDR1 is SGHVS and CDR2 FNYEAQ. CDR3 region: CASSSSRGGRNYGYTF. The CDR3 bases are TGTGCCAGCAGCTCCAGCCGAGGGGGTCGTAACTATGGCTACACCTTC.

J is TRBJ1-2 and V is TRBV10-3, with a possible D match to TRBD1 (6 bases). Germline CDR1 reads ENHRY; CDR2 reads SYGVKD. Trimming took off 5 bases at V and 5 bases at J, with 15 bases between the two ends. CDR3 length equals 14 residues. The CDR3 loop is CAISWDNPPYGYTF. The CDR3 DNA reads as TGTGCCATCAGTTGGGACAACCCTCCTTATGGCTACACCTTC.

CDR3 amino acids: CASSVYDSSSDTYNEQFF. CDR3 coding DNA: TGTGCCAGCAGCGTATACGATTCGTCTAGCGACACCTACAATGAGCAGTTCTTC. The V and J genes are TRBV9 and TRBJ2-1; possible D gene TRBD2, 6 bases. This CDR3 is built from 18 residues. V lost 1 base to trimming and J lost 2 bases, with 19 bases between them. CDR1 is SGDLS and CDR2 is YYNGEE in the germline V gene.

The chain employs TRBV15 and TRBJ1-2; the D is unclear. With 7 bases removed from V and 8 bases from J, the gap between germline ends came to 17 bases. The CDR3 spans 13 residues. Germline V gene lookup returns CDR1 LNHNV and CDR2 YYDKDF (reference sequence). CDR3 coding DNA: TGTGCCACCAAGACGGATCTAGCGCAGGGCTACACCTTC. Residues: CATKTDLAQGYTF.

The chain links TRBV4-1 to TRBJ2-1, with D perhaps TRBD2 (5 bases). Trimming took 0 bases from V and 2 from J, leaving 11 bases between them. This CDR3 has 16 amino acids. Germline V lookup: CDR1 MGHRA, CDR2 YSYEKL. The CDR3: CASSQESHGTYNEQFF. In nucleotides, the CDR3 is TGCGCCAGCAGCCAAGAGTCCCACGGGACCTACAATGAGCAGTTCTTC.

The CDR3 nucleotides read TGTGCCAGCAGTATCACGACAGGGGAGCAAGAGACCCAGTACTTC. As protein: CASSITTGEQETQYF. The chain couples TRBV27 to TRBJ2-5; TRBD1 aligns across 8 bases. The CDR3 loop spans 15 amino acids. Germline V gene sequence: CDR1 MNHEY, CDR2 SMNVEV (reference sequence). Trimming removed 5 bases from V and 2 bases from J; junction bases left unmatched: 7.

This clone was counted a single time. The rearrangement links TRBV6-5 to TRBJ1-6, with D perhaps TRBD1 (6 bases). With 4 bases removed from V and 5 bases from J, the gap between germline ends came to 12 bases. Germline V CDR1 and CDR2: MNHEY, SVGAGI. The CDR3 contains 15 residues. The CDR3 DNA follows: TGTGCCAGCAGTTGGTCGGGACAAAATAATTCACCCCTCCACTTT. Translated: CASSWSGQNNSPLHF.

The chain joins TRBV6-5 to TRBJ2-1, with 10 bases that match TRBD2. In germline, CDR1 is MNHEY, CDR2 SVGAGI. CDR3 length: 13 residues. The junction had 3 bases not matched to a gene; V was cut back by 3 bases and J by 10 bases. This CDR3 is CASSYELAGEQFF. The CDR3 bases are TGTGCCAGCAGTTATGAACTAGCGGGAGAGCAGTTCTTC.

The CDR3 region has the DNA TGTGCCAGCAGCCCACGGGGGGCGGGTGAAAAACTGTTTTTT. It is translated as CASSPRGAGEKLFF. This chain links TRBV6-5 with TRBJ1-4; tentatively, D is TRBD1 (6 bases). This CDR3 is 14 amino acids long. Germline-derived CDR1 and CDR2 are MNHEY and SVGAGI. Trimming removed 6 bases at V and 7 bases at J, with 15 bases between.

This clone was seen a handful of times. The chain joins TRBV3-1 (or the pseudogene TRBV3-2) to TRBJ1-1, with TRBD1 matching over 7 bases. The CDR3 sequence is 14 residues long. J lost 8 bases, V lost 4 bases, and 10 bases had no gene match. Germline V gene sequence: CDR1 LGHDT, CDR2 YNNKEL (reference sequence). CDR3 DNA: TGTGCCAGCAGCCTCCTTCGGGCGGACAGGGAAGCTTTCTTT. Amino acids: CASSLLRADREAFF.

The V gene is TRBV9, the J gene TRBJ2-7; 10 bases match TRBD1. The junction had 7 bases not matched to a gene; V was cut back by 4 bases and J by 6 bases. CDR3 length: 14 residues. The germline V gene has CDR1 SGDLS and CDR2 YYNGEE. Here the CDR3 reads CASSPPGQGSEQYF. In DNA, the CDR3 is TGTGCCAGCAGCCCCCCGGGACAGGGGTCCGAGCAGTACTTC.

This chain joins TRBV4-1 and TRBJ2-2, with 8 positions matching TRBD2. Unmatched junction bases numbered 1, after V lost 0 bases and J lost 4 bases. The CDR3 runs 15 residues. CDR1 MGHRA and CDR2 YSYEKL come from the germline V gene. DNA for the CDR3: TGCGCCAGCAGCCAAGAGGCGGGGGGCACCGGGGAGCTGTTTTTT. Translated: CASSQEAGGTGELFF.

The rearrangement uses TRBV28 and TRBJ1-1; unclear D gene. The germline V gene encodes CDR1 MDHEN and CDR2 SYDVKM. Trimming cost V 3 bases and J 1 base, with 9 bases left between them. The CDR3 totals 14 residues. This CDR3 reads CASSFPLANTEAFF. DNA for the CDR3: TGTGCCAGCAGTTTTCCCCTGGCGAACACTGAAGCTTTCTTT. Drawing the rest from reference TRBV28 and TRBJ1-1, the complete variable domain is DVKVTQSSRYLVKRTGEKVFLECVQDMDHENMFWYRQDPGLGLRLIYFSYDVKMKEKGDIPEGYSVSREKKERFSLILESASTNQTSMYLCASSFPLANTEAFFGQGTRLTVV.

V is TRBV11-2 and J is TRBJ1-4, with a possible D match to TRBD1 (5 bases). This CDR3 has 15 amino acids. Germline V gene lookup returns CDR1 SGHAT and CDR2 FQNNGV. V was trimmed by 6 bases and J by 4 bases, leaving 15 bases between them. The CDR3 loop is CASSTPGLLNEKLFF. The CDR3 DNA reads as TGTGCCAGCAGTACGCCGGGACTGCTTAATGAAAAACTGTTTTTT.

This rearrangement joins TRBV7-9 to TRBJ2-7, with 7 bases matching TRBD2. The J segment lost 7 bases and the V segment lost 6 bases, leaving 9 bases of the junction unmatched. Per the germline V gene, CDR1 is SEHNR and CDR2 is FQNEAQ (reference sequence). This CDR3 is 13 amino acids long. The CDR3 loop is CASRLGLVGEQYF. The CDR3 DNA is TGTGCCAGCAGACTCGGACTAGTGGGGGAGCAGTACTTC.

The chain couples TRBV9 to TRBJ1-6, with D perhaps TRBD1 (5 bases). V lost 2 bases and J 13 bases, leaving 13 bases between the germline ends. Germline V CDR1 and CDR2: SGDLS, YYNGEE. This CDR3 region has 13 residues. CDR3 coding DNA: TGTGCCAGCAGCGTTAGGGGAACGAGGCCCCTCCACTTT. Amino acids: CASSVRGTRPLHF. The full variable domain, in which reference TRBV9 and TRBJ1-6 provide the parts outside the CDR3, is DSGVTQTPKHLITATGQRVTLRCSPRSGDLSVYWYQQSLDQGLQFLIQYYNGEERAKGNILERFSAQQFPDLHSELNLSSLELGDSALYFCASSVRGTRPLHFGNGTRLTVT.

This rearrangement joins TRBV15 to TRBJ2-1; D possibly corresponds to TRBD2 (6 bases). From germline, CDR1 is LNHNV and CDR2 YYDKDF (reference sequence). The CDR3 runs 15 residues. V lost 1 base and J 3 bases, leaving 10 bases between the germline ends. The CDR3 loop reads CATSRGRVYYNEQFF. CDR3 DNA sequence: TGTGCCACCAGCAGAGGGAGGGTATACTACAATGAGCAGTTCTTC.